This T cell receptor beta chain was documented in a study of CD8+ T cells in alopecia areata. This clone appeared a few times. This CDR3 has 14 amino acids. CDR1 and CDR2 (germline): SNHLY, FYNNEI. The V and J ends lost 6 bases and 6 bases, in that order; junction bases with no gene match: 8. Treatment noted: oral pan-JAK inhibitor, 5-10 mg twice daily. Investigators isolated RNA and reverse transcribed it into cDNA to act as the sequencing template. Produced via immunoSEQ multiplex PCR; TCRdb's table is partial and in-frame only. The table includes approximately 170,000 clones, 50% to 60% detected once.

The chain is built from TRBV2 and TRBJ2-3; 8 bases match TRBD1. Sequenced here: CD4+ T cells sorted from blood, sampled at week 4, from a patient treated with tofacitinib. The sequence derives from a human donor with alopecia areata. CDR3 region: CASSADRVGDTQYF. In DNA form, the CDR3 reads TGTGCCAGCAGCGCGGACAGGGTCGGTGATACGCAGTATTTT. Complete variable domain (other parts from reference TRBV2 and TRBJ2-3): EPEVTQTPSHQVTQMGQEVILRCVPISNHLYFYWYRQILGQKVEFLVSFYNNEISEKSEIFDDQFSVERPDGSNFTLKIRSTKLEDSAMYFCASSADRVGDTQYFGPGTRLTVL.